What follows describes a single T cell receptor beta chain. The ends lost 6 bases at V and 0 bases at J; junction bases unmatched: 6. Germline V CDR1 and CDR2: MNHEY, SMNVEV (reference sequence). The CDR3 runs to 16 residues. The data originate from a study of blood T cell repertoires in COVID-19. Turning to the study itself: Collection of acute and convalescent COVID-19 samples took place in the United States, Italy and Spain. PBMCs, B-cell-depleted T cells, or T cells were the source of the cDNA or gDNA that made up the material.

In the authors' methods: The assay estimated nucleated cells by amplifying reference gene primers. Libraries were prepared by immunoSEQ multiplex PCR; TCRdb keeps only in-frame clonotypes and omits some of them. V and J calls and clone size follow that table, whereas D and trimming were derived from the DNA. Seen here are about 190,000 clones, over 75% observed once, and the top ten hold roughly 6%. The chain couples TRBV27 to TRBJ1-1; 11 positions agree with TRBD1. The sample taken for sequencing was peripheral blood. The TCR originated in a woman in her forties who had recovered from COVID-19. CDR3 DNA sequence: TGTGCCAGCAGCCGAGGGACAGGGGGGCTGAACACTGAAGCTTTCTTT. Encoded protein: CASSRGTGGLNTEAFF.